Shown below are 2 T cell receptor beta chains from a single sample sequenced in a study of graft-versus-host responses after intestinal transplantation. Using immunoSEQ multiplex PCR, the repertoire was profiled, and TCRdb retains in-frame clones only, with some absent. Of approximately 75,000 clones detected, around 95% appear once; the ten largest clones hold around 0.57%. These receptors have no known antigen. The sequenced sample was unstimulated CD8+ T cells sorted from spleen or lymph node cells, obtained before intestinal transplant. These receptors originate from a human donor who received an intestinal transplant.

The V gene is TRBV5-4, the J gene TRBJ1-3, with 7 bases identical to TRBD1. This CDR3 is built from 17 residues. V was clipped by 9 bases and J by 0 bases; unmatched bases: 15. Germline V gene lookup returns CDR1 SGHNT and CDR2 YYREEE (reference sequence). The CDR3 coding sequence is TGTGCCACCTGGGACAGCCCCAAATACAACTCTGGAAACACCATATATTTT. It codes for CATWDSPKYNSGNTIYF.

The rearrangement joins TRBV9 to TRBJ1-1; D ambiguous. Germline V gives CDR1 SGDLS, CDR2 YYNGEE. Trimming pared 0 bases from V and 0 bases from J, leaving 6 bases between. The CDR3 contains 14 residues. The CDR3: CASSVDSLNTEAFF. Written as DNA, the CDR3 is TGTGCCAGCAGCGTAGACAGTTTGAACACTGAAGCTTTCTTT.